This entry describes one TCR beta chain. This clone was detected a few times. No cognate antigen has been identified for it. No much larger clone is present one base from it, and per-base qualities are unavailable. This entry is derived from a study of cytomegalovirus exposure and HLA in healthy donors (dated by TCRdb to about 2017). In the study overall: An earlier analysis of several hundred of the donors reported 250 to 300 Gb of sequence data and 117 million unique TCR beta sequences from 150 million to 200 million T cells. A later genetic analysis took genome-wide SNP genotypes for about 55% of the 666 donors and used that subset as a discovery cohort. The study combined high-throughput TCR immunosequencing, statistical association of individual TCRs with disease status, and machine learning to predict cytomegalovirus infection status. To decide whether each TCR beta V gene segment behaved as functional or pseudogenic, an earlier analysis of 587 of the donors relied on high-throughput TCR beta sequencing. The number of donors typed differed by locus, with about 620-630 for A, B, C, DRB1 and DQB1, approximately 500 for DQA1, 606 for DPA1, and under 490 for DPB1. Approximately 310 gigabases of sequencing data and approximately 85 million unique TCR sequences were included in an early release covering about 700 HLA-typed donors. All discovery cohort repertoires had been generated using a single sequencing platform. Along with the approximately 620-subject first cohort, a separate validation cohort of over 90 different subjects was used. Class I and class II HLA loci were covered by the typing at four-digit resolution. The study aimed to test whether cataloging public T cell receptors could reveal signatures of past pathogen exposure. Five DR-DQ haplotypes were handled as single units for association and clustering, since linkage in the cohort was strong. Among the approximately 400 genotyped donors, 75% to 90% belonged to the genetic ancestry cluster associated with self-reported Caucasian donors. On average, about 200,000 unique TCR beta nucleotide sequences were sequenced per donor among several hundred genotyped donors of the cohort, with 15% to 20% of those sequences being non-productive. Donor age, sex, ethnicity and CMV serostatus were collected together with the repertoire data. In a later analysis, previously published TCR beta repertoires from fewer than 750 donors were re-analyzed and high-resolution HLA genotyping was added so that TCR occurrence patterns could be studied. In the later analysis, no new phenotypic data were used to find candidate immune exposures; instead, reliance was placed on TCR beta sequences and their occurrence across donors. The study used immunosequencing to profile the T cell repertoires of hundreds of subjects and linked those repertoires to cytomegalovirus serostatus.

The research as a whole found: CMV serostatus was the only immune exposure information available for the cohort. The authors suggested that the approach could potentially be extended to other disease states and immunological phenotypes. In a later analysis, the rate of TCR association differed among HLA loci, with DRB1 alleles having the most associated TCRs and HLA-C alleles having the fewest. About 15 rarely observed V segments, including chromosome 9 orphons, were excluded from the earlier analysis of just under 600 of the donors because counts were too low. In both the original and validation cohorts, the classifier was reported to diagnose cytomegalovirus status with high specificity and sensitivity. In an earlier analysis of some 500 of the donors, most TCR beta V segments appeared in productive rearrangements about 90% or about 30% of the time, broadly matching IMGT annotations. A later analysis reported that several top co-occurrence clusters appeared linked to parvovirus B19, influenza, CMV and Epstein-Barr virus. In a later genetic analysis, a missense DCLRE1C variant was associated with V-gene and J-gene trimming of TCR beta chains, and the association was replicated in an independent cohort. Specific HLA alleles were associated with 15,000 to 20,000 TCR beta sequences at a false discovery rate of 0.05 in a later analysis. Presence/absence analyses assumed roughly uniform sequencing depth across donors, an assumption that may not hold. Linkage disequilibrium might explain the correlated functional status among segregating V segments, but an unknown experimental factor could not be excluded. A further reported finding was that TCR beta sequences accurately predicted the HLA-A and HLA-B alleles for most subjects in the first cohort. A group of highly shared sequence variants was considered likely to be a technical artifact of the sequencing pipeline. A later genetic analysis reported fewer N-insertions in productive TCRs among donors in an Asian-associated ancestry cluster than the roughly 650-donor mean. Most CMV-associated TCR beta chains appeared to be HLA-restricted in a later analysis, and the HLA associations seemed to be driven largely by CMV exposure. In the study, some 160 TCR beta chains were listed as associated with cytomegalovirus. In vitro tests confirmed that three of the cytomegalovirus-associated TCR beta chains recognize cytomegalovirus antigens. Most TCR sequences were observed very rarely across donors, whereas some public TCRs were present in many individuals. HLA typing was unavailable for some donors at each locus, so association tests used only the typed subset. When HLA alleles, especially DR and DQ, strongly co-occurred, TCR associations were difficult to assign to individual alleles. Compared with equally common non-associated chains, HLA-associated TCR beta chains in a later analysis were more clonally expanded and had lower generation probabilities. Only TCR beta chains were sequenced in this cohort, and the absence of alpha or paired-chain data limited detectable features.

The library relied on the immunoSEQ multiplex PCR assay. A mixture of 60 forward primers for TCR Vbeta segments and 13 reverse primers for TCR Jbeta segments was used in the multiplex PCR. The CDR3 region of rearranged TCR beta genes was amplified from genomic DNA by a multiplex PCR assay. Amplified TCR beta libraries were sequenced as 87-base-pair reads on the Illumina HiSeq System. Concerning the study's data processing: Across the 670 or so repertoires, a later analysis counted 78 million or so unique TCR beta chains, 8.5 million to 12 million of which were shared by at least two donors. To remove PCR and sequencing errors, raw reads were error-corrected and collapsed into unique sequences using a nearest-neighbor algorithm that merged closely related sequences. Alignment of CDR3 sequences to IMGT reference sequences was used to assign V, D and J gene segments. For a sequence to be retained, a match of at least six nucleotides was required to both a V gene segment and a J gene segment. Rearrangements were called productive when the CDR3 lacked stop codons and stayed in frame with V and J; all others were non-productive. CDR3 was defined by IMGT convention, running from the second conserved V-encoded cysteine to the conserved J-encoded phenylalanine. The earlier analysis of 500 to 600 of the donors excluded sequences that lacked an unambiguous match to a single V gene segment. An earlier analysis of a few hundred of the donors called V segments functional above 56.7% productive rearrangements and segregating when the between-donor standard deviation exceeded 5%. A statistical classification framework was built for diagnosing cytomegalovirus status from the catalog of TCR beta chain sequences. V and J gene assignment, in a later analysis, came from comparing TCR nucleotide sequences with IMGT/GENE-DB human TR gene sequences. A later analysis assigned CDR3 sequences and most-parsimonious VDJ recombination scenarios with the TCRdist pipeline. In a later analysis, every TCR beta chain was defined by the combination of its CDR3 amino acid sequence and its V-gene family, and reads without a unique V-gene family were dropped. A later analysis removed 592 highly shared, low-generation-probability nucleotide sequences to deal with suspected cross-contamination and a sequencing artifact. For each public chain, a later analysis derived a clonal expansion index from normalized ranks of inferred template counts within each repertoire. In a later analysis, generation probabilities were computed using a VDJ recombination model fitted to out-of-frame rearrangements, and the results were checked against IGoR. Hypergeometric tests were used in a later analysis to score TCR-TCR, TCR-HLA and TCR-CMV co-occurrence, with a repertoire-size bias correction applied to the TCR pairs. False discovery rates were estimated in a later analysis by permuting HLA or CMV assignments 20 times. In a later analysis, co-occurring TCRs were grouped with DBSCAN, and TCRdist sequence similarity was added when clustering was performed within HLA-allele-positive subsets. Repertoires with fewer than 30,000 or more than 120,000 public chains were left out of co-occurrence clustering, as were about five repertoires with anomalous nucleotide sharing. The clones in this table, taken by TCRdb from immuneACCESS, are in-frame only. Not every clone is retained; where verified, under half of the shortfall comes from an unresolved V gene, and the cause of the rest is unknown. The V and J calls and clone size are taken from that table; D and trimming were inferred from the DNA. The sample includes 210,000 or so clones, with 76% observed a single time. About 0.63% of the sample is taken by the ten largest.

The cohort was made up of about 670 healthy bone marrow donors. All cohort members were sampled while nominally healthy, although unrecorded immune exposures were likely present. The donor was CMV seronegative and belonged to the group of 350 or so seronegative cohort members. Each donor provided a peripheral blood sample, and peripheral blood mononuclear cells were used for TCR beta sequencing. Genomic DNA extraction from the blood cell samples was performed with the Qiagen DNeasy Blood Extraction Kit. The sample taken for sequencing was PBMCs. This TCR was recovered from a man aged 18 to 29 in good health and CMV-seronegative.

CDR3 protein: CASRYSGIEQETQYF. The DNA sequence reads TGTGCCAGTAGATATAGCGGGATAGAACAAGAGACCCAGTACTTC. The sequence joins TRBV19 to TRBJ2-5; TRBD2 fits 8 bases in the junction. Compared with germline, V lacks 6 bases and J lacks 2 bases; bases without a gene match: 8. The CDR3 spans 15 residues, from the cysteine through the phenylalanine. The retained sequence is limited to the CDR3, 45 bases, with the frame set at the first base. The germline V gene (reference sequence) sets CDR1 to LNHDA and CDR2 to SQIVND.